The 22 T cell receptor beta chains below were found in one sample sequenced in a study of blood T cell repertoires in COVID-19. TCRdb keeps only in-frame clones here, not all; method: immunoSEQ multiplex PCR. Among approximately 140,000 clones listed, approximately 86% were seen once. The sample consisted of peripheral blood. These receptors were taken from a woman in her sixties or seventies with active or convalescent COVID-19.

The chain recombines TRBV5-1 with TRBJ1-2, with D perhaps TRBD1 (5 bases). Trimming removed 0 bases at V and 5 bases at J, with 14 bases between. This CDR3 is built from 15 residues. The germline gives CDR1 SGHRS, CDR2 YFSETQ. CDR3 DNA: TGCGCCAGCAGCTTGGCATTGCAGGGAGGGTATGGCTACACCTTC. Translated: CASSLALQGGYGYTF.

The rearrangement uses TRBV9 and TRBJ1-4, with TRBD1 as a possible D gene (5 bases). Germline CDR1 and CDR2: SGDLS and YYNGEE. The CDR3 length is 13 residues. Between the trimmed V and J ends, which lost 3 bases and 5 bases, there was a span of 8 bases. The CDR3 loop reads CASSGTPNEKLFF. In nucleotides, the CDR3 is TGTGCCAGCAGCGGGACACCGAATGAAAAACTGTTTTTT.

In nucleotides, the CDR3 is TGTGCCATCAGTGAAGGGGGCTATCAGCCCCAGCATTTT. It codes for CAISEGGYQPQHF. The chain links TRBV10-3 to TRBJ1-5; 7 positions agree with TRBD1. V was clipped by 3 bases and J by 5 bases; unmatched bases: 1. This CDR3 comprises 13 residues. Germline loops: CDR1 ENHRY, CDR2 SYGVKD.

The chain employs TRBV7-2 and TRBJ2-4; D may be TRBD2 (5 bases). Per germline, CDR1 SGHTA and CDR2 FQGNSA. The CDR3 is 13 residues long. V lost 4 bases and J lost 6, with 10 bases in between. The CDR3 sequence: CASSYAEGNIQYF. The CDR3 region has the DNA TGTGCCAGCAGCTACGCTGAGGGAAACATTCAGTACTTC.

The genes are TRBV10-3 and TRBJ2-6, with TRBD1 matching 11 bases. Looked up from germline, CDR1 is ENHRY and CDR2 is SYGVKD. J gave up 2 bases and V 6 bases, and 9 bases lay outside the gene matches. The CDR3 runs 18 residues. CDR3 region: CAISDLGTGGPGANVLTF. In DNA form, the CDR3 reads TGTGCCATCAGCGATCTCGGGACAGGGGGTCCTGGGGCCAACGTCCTGACTTTC.

The chain recombines TRBV6-5 with TRBJ2-6; D remains ambiguous. Looked up from germline, CDR1 is MNHEY and CDR2 is SVGAGI. Trimming removed 4 bases at V and 0 bases at J, with 10 bases between. The length of the CDR3 is 16 residues. The CDR3 bases are TGTGCCAGCAGTTCTCGTCTGAGCTCTGGGGCCAACGTCCTGACTTTC. Translation: CASSSRLSSGANVLTF.

The chain employs TRBV5-6 and TRBJ1-5, with TRBD1 matching 8 bases. With 4 bases clipped from V and 9 bases from J, the junction kept 15 bases outside the gene matches. This CDR3 has 16 residues. Germline V CDR1 and CDR2: SGHDT, YYEEEE. The DNA of the CDR3 is TGTGCCAGCAGCCCAGGACAGGGCTCCTCCGTTTGGCCCCAGCATTTT. Its translation is CASSPGQGSSVWPQHF.

This chain connects TRBV18 to TRBJ2-1; a possible D gene is TRBD1 (5 bases). This CDR3 comprises 14 residues. Germline CDR1 KGHSH, CDR2 LQKENI. Trimming pared 4 bases from V and 6 bases from J, leaving 13 bases between. This CDR3 is CASSRAQGSNEQFF. CDR3 nucleotide sequence: TGTGCCAGCTCACGAGCCCAGGGTAGCAATGAGCAGTTCTTC. The full variable domain, completed using reference TRBV18 and TRBJ2-1, is NAGVMQNPRHLVRRRGQEARLRCSPMKGHSHVYWYRQLPEEGLKFMVYLQKENIIDESGMPKERFSAEFPKEGPSILRIQQVVRGDSAAYFCASSRAQGSNEQFFGPGTRLTVL.

The DNA of the CDR3 is TGTGCCAGCAGCTTACAGGAGGGCTACTTCAATGAGCAGTTCTTC. Translation: CASSLQEGYFNEQFF. The V and J genes are TRBV7-9 and TRBJ2-1; D might be TRBD2 (6 bases). CDR3 size: 15 residues. V lost 2 bases and J lost 6, with 14 bases in between. The V gene's germline CDR1 is SEHNR and CDR2 FQNEAQ (reference sequence). Full variable domain (rest looked up from reference TRBV7-9 and TRBJ2-1): DTGVSQNPRHKITKRGQNVTFRCDPISEHNRLYWYRQTLGQGPEFLTYFQNEAQLEKSRLLSDRFSAERPKGSFSTLEIQRTEQGDSAMYLCASSLQEGYFNEQFFGPGTRLTVL.

For the CDR3, the DNA is TGTGCCAGCACCCCGCGACTGGAGAGGAACACTGAAGCTTTCTTT. Translation gives CASTPRLERNTEAFF. The chain combines TRBV6-5 with TRBJ1-1; D gene uncertain. V was trimmed by 7 bases and J by 1 base, leaving 16 bases between them. CDR3 size: 15 residues. Germline CDR1 reads MNHEY; CDR2 reads SVGAGI.

This clone was observed a handful of times. V gene TRBV11-3 combines with J gene TRBJ1-1, with D unclear. The germline V gene encodes CDR1 SGHNT and CDR2 YENEEA. The CDR3 consists of 13 residues. The ends were cut back, 1 base at V and 3 bases at J, with 6 bases in the middle. The CDR3 loop is CASSLGPDTEAFF. The CDR3 DNA is TGTGCCAGCAGCTTAGGTCCAGACACTGAAGCTTTCTTT.

The chain joins TRBV6-1 to TRBJ1-3; D perhaps matches TRBD1 (6 bases). With 3 bases removed from V and 0 bases from J, the gap between germline ends came to 15 bases. The CDR3 covers 17 residues. The V gene's germline CDR1 is MNHNS and CDR2 SASEGT. The DNA of the CDR3 is TGTGCCAGCAGTGAGCGCCTCCGGGACACCTCTGGAAACACCATATATTTT. It specifies CASSERLRDTSGNTIYF.

The chain has TRBV7-9 and TRBJ1-3; D not certain. Trimming took off 3 bases at V and 0 bases at J, with 12 bases between the two ends. Per the germline V gene, CDR1 is SEHNR and CDR2 is FQNEAQ (reference sequence). The CDR3 is 16 amino acids. CDR3 bases: TGTGCCAGCAGCTTTAAGGTCGGAGACTCTGGAAACACCATATATTTT. As protein: CASSFKVGDSGNTIYF.

The chain combines TRBV23-1 with TRBJ2-7, with D tentatively TRBD1 (5 bases). TRBV23-1 carries the ORF label, with uncertain function. V was cut by 4 bases and J by 0 bases, with 19 bases left in between. This CDR3 is built from 17 residues. The chain's CDR3 is CASSRAGGAVHSYEQYF. The DNA of the CDR3 is TGCGCCAGCAGTCGAGCCGGTGGGGCGGTACACTCCTACGAGCAGTACTTC.

The chain carries TRBV2 and TRBJ1-6; tentatively, D is TRBD1 (5 bases). Trimming left V 7 bases short and J 9 bases short, with 13 bases between. The CDR3 contains 13 residues. Germline CDR1 is SNHLY and CDR2 is FYNNEI. In DNA, the CDR3 is TGTGCCAGCACAGGGCTAAGTGGTTCACCCCTCCACTTT. Encoded protein: CASTGLSGSPLHF.

The J gene is TRBJ1-6, the V gene TRBV18; 7 bases line up with TRBD1. V lost 2 bases, J lost 10 bases, and 8 bases stayed unmatched. CDR3 length equals 15 residues. Germline CDR1 reads KGHSH; CDR2 reads LQKENI. Here the CDR3 DNA reads TGTGCCAGCTCACCAAGGCAGGGGGAAGGGTCACCCCTCCACTTT. Translated: CASSPRQGEGSPLHF.

CDR3 DNA sequence: TGTGCCAGTAGTATAGATTCGACAGGTGGTTACGAGCAGTACTTC. This encodes CASSIDSTGGYEQYF. The chain carries TRBV19 and TRBJ2-7; maybe TRBD1 (6 bases). Germline CDR1 is LNHDA and CDR2 is SQIVND (reference sequence). V was shortened by 0 bases and J by 4 bases, with 13 bases between the two germline ends. The CDR3 sequence is 15 residues long.

The gene calls are TRBV7-2 and TRBJ2-1, with a weak D call TRBD2 (5 bases). The CDR3 is 12 residues long. V was pared by 1 base and J by 15 bases, with 13 bases between. CDR1 is SGHTA and CDR2 is FQGNSA in the germline V gene. This CDR3 reads CASSLEEGGRFF. As DNA, the CDR3 is TGTGCCAGCAGCTTAGAAGAGGGCGGACGGTTCTTC.

This rearrangement joins TRBV9 to TRBJ1-3; unclear D gene. V was shortened by 1 base and J by 6 bases, with 17 bases between the two germline ends. Germline loops: CDR1 SGDLS, CDR2 YYNGEE. The CDR3 has 16 residues. CDR3 nucleotides: TGTGCCAGCAGCGTAACATTGGATACGGCGGCAAACACCATATATTTT. Translating it yields CASSVTLDTAANTIYF.

The CDR3 sequence is CASSVATSGFGDTQYF. The CDR3 nucleotides are TGTGCCAGCAGCGTAGCTACGTCCGGGTTTGGGGATACGCAGTATTTT. The chain joins TRBV9 to TRBJ2-3; D gene unclear. The V and J ends lost 0 bases and 6 bases respectively, with 17 bases between them. This CDR3 spans 16 amino acids. CDR1 SGDLS and CDR2 YYNGEE come from the germline V gene. Full variable domain (remainder filled in from reference TRBV9 and TRBJ2-3): DSGVTQTPKHLITATGQRVTLRCSPRSGDLSVYWYQQSLDQGLQFLIQYYNGEERAKGNILERFSAQQFPDLHSELNLSSLELGDSALYFCASSVATSGFGDTQYFGPGTRLTVL.

This clone was counted a single time. The chain employs TRBV7-2 and TRBJ1-2, with D perhaps matching TRBD1 (6 bases). Between the trimmed V and J ends, which lost 1 base and 6 bases, there was a span of 9 bases. From germline, CDR1 is SGHTA and CDR2 FQGNSA. The CDR3 is 13 amino acids. CDR3 DNA sequence: TGTGCCAGCAGCTTAGAAGGGGGTAATGGCTACACCTTC. It yields the protein CASSLEGGNGYTF.

The chain is built from TRBV19 and TRBJ2-3; D is possibly TRBD2 (6 bases). V lost 0 bases and J 5 bases, leaving 15 bases between the germline ends. The germline gives CDR1 LNHDA, CDR2 SQIVND (reference sequence). The CDR3 has 16 residues. CDR3 bases: TGTGCCAGTAGTATAGATCGAGGAGGGGCGGGAGATACGCAGTATTTT. It specifies CASSIDRGGAGDTQYF.